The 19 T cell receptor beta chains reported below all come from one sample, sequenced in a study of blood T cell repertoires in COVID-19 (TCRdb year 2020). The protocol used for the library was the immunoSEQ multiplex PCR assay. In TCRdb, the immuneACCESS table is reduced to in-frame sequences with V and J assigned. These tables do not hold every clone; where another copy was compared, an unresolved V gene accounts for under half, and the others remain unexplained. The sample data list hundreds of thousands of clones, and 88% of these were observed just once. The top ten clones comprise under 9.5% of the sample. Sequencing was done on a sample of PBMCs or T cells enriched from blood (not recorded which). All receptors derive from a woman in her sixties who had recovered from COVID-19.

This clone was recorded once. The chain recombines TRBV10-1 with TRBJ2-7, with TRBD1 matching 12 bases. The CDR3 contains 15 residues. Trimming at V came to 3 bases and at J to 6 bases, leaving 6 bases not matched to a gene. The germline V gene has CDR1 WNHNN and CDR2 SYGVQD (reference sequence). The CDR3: CASSEGGTGGSEQYF. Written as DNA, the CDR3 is TGCGCCAGCAGTGAAGGGGGGACAGGGGGCTCCGAGCAGTACTTC.

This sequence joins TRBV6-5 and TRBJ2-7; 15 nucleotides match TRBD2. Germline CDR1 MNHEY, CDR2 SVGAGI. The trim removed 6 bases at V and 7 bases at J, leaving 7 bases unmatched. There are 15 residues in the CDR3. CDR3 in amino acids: CASSQGLAGGGEQYF. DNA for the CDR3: TGTGCCAGCAGCCAGGGACTAGCGGGGGGCGGTGAGCAGTACTTC.

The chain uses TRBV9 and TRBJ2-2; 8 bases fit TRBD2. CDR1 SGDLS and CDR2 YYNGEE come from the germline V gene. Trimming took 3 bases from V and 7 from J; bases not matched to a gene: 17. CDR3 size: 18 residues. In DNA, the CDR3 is TGTGCCAGCAGCGCCTCCGGGACGGGGACCGGGACTAGCGGGGAGCTGTTTTTT. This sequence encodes CASSASGTGTGTSGELFF.

CDR3 sequence: CASSRRQEWVVEKLFF. The CDR3 DNA reads as TGTGCCAGTAGTAGGAGACAGGAATGGGTAGTTGAAAAACTGTTTTTT. The genes are TRBV19 and TRBJ1-4; D is perhaps TRBD1 (6 bases). CDR1 and CDR2 from the germline V gene are LNHDA and SQIVND (reference sequence). The CDR3 has 16 amino acids. Trimming removed 4 bases at V and 7 bases at J, with 19 bases between.

CDR3 residues: CASSPDFGSYEQYV. In nucleotides, the CDR3 is TGTGCCAGCAGCCCAGACTTCGGATCCTACGAGCAGTACGTC. V and J are TRBV11-2 and TRBJ2-7; D call uncertain. The germline V gene has CDR1 SGHAT and CDR2 FQNNGV. The CDR3 extends over 14 amino acids. The ends were cut back, 5 bases at V and 1 base at J, with 12 bases in the middle.

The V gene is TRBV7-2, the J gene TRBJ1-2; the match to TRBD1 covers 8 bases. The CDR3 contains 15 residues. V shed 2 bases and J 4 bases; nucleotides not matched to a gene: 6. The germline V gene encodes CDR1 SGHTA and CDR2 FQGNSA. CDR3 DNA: TGTGCCAGCAGCTTATCGACAGGGGAGGTCTATGGCTACACCTTC. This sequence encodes CASSLSTGEVYGYTF.

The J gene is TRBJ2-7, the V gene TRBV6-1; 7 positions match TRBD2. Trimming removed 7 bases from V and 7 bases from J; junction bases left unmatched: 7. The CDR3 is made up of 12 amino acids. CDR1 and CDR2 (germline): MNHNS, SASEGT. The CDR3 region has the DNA TGTGCCAGCAATCAGGGAGGGGTTGAGCAGTACGTC. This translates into CASNQGGVEQYV.

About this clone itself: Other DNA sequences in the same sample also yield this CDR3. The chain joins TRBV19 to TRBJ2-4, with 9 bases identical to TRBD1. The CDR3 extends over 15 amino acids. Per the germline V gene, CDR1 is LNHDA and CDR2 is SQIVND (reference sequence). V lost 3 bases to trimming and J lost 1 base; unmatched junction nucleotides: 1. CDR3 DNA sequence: TGTGCCAGTAGTATCGGACAGGGGGCCAAAAACATTCAGTACTTC. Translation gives CASSIGQGAKNIQYF.

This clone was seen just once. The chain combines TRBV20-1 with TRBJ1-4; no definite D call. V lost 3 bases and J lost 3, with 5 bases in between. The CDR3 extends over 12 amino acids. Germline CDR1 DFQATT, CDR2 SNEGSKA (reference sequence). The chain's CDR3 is CSASSANEKLFF. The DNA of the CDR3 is TGCAGTGCTAGTTCGGCTAATGAAAAACTGTTTTTT.

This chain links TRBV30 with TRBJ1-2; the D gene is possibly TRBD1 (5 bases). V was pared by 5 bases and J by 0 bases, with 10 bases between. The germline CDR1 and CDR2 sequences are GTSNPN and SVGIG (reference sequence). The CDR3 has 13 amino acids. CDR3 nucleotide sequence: TGTGCCTGGTTTGTGGGGCCTAACTATGGCTACACCTTC. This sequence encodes CAWFVGPNYGYTF.

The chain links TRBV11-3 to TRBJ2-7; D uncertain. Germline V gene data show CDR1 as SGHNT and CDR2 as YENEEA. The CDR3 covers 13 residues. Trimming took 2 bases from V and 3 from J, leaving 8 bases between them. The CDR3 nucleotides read TGTGCCAGCAGCTTATTGCCCGGCTACGAGCAGTACTTC. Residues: CASSLLPGYEQYF.

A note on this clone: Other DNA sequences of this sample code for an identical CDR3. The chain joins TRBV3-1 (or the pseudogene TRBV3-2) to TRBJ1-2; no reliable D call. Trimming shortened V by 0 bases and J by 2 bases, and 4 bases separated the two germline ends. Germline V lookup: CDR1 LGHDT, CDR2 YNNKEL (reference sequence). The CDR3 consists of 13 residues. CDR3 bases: TGTGCCAGCAGCCAAGATACAAACTATGGCTACACCTTC. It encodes CASSQDTNYGYTF.

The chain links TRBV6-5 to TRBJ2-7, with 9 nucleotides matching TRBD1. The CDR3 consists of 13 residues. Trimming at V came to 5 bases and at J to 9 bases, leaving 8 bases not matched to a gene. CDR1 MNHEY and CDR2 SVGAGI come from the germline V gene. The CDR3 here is CASSIRDREVQYV. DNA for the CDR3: TGTGCCAGCAGTATCCGGGACAGGGAGGTGCAGTACGTC.

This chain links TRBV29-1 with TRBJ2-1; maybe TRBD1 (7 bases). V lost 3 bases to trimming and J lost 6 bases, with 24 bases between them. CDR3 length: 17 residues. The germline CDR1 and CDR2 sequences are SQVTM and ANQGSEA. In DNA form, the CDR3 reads TGCAGCGTTGAGGGGGGACAGCCCAAAACCGACCCCAATGAGCAGTTCTTC. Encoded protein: CSVEGGQPKTDPNEQFF.

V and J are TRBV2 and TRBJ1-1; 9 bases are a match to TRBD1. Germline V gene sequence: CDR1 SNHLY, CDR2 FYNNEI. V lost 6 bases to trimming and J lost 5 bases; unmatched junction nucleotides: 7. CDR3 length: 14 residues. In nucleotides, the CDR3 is TGTGCCAGCAGCGGGACAGGGTGGCGTACTGAAGCTTTCTTT. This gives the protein CASSGTGWRTEAFF. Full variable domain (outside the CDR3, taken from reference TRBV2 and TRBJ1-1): EPEVTQTPSHQVTQMGQEVILRCVPISNHLYFYWYRQILGQKVEFLVSFYNNEISEKSEIFDDQFSVERPDGSNFTLKIRSTKLEDSAMYFCASSGTGWRTEAFFGQGTRLTVV.

The CDR3 sequence: CASRDRGTDTQYF. CDR3 bases: TGTGCCAGCCGGGACAGGGGTACAGATACGCAGTATTTT. The chain is built from TRBV27 and TRBJ2-3; 10 bases fit TRBD1. The CDR3 is 13 residues long. J gave up 3 bases and V 8 bases, and 2 bases lay outside the gene matches. From germline, CDR1 is MNHEY and CDR2 SMNVEV (reference sequence).

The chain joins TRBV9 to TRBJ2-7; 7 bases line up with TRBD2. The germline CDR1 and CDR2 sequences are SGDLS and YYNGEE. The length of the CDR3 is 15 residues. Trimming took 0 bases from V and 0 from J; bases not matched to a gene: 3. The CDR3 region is CASSVGEGSSYEQYF. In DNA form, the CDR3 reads TGTGCCAGCAGCGTAGGGGAGGGGAGCTCCTACGAGCAGTACTTC.

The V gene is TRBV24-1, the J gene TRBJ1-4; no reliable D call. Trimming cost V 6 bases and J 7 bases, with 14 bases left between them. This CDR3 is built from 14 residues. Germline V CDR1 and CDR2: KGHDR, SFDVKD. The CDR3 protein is CATSPSGGREKLFF. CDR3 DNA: TGTGCCACCAGTCCGTCAGGAGGGCGTGAAAAACTGTTTTTT.

CDR3 amino acids: CASSNRDRVVNEQFF. The CDR3, as DNA: TGTGCCAGCAGTAACCGGGACAGGGTGGTAAATGAGCAGTTCTTC. The rearrangement links TRBV6-5 to TRBJ2-1; 9 bases agree with TRBD1. The CDR3 totals 15 residues. The germline V gene encodes CDR1 MNHEY and CDR2 SVGAGI. The V gene end was trimmed by 5 bases and the J gene end by 7 bases; junction bases not matched to a gene: 9.